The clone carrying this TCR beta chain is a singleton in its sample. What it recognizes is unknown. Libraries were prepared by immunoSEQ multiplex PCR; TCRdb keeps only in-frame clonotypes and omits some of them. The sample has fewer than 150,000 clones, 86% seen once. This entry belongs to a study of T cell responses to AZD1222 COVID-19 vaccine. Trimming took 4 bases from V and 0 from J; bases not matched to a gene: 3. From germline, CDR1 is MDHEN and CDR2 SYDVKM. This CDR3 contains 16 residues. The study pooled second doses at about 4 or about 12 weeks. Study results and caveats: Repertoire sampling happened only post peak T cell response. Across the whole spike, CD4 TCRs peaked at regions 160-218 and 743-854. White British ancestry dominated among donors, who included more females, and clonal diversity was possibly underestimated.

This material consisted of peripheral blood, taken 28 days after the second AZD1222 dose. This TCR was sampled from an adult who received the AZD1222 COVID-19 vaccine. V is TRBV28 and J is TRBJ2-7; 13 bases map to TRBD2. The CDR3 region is CASSSGTSGVSYEQYF. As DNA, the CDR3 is TGTGCCAGCAGTTCAGGGACTAGCGGGGTCTCCTACGAGCAGTACTTC.